Listed below are T cell receptor beta chains from one sample, sequenced in a study of control samples from healthy donors and cancer patients. The data were produced by immunoSEQ multiplex PCR, yet TCRdb's version contains in-frame clones alone and is incomplete. This sample has about 58,000 clones, with about 89% found just once. Sequenced input: PBMCs. These receptors originate from a woman between 55 and 75 years old with lung cancer. CDR3s include the opening cysteine and the closing phenylalanine or tryptophan. Each record gives: V gene, clone size, J gene, D gene, CDR3 DNA, CDR3 protein. A D gene is named only where the DNA matches it firmly. Size tells how often a clone was seen (once, few, many) or the class of an expanded clone, and some rows leave it out.

>TRBV28|NA|TRBJ2-7|NA
TGTGCCAGCAGAGCCTCCTACGAGCAGTACTTC
CASRASYEQYF
>TRBV30|once|TRBJ1-1|NA
TGTGCCTGGAGTGGGGGGTCATTTCGTGGGGACACTGAAGCTTTCTTT
CAWSGGSFRGDTEAFF
>TRBV28|NA|TRBJ2-3|NA
TGTGCCAGCAGTCCTCAGGGGGGGAGACGCACAGATACGCAGTATTTT
CASSPQGGRRTDTQYF
>TRBV18|NA|TRBJ2-5|NA
TGTGCCAGCTCACCTCCGGGACTCCAAGAGACCCAGTACTTC
CASSPPGLQETQYF
>TRBV4-1|NA|TRBJ1-5|NA
TGCGCCAGCAGCCAAGATATTCAGGGGCTCGATCAGCCCCAGCATTTT
CASSQDIQGLDQPQHF
>TRBV27|NA|TRBJ2-2|TRBD2
TGTGCCAGCAGTCCCGTAGCGGGTTACTTCGCCGGGGAGCTGTTTTTT
CASSPVAGYFAGELFF
>TRBV5-1|NA|TRBJ2-2|TRBD1
TGCGCCAGCAGCTTGGTAGGACCGGGACAGGGGCTGATGAACACCGGGGAGCTGTTTTTT
CASSLVGPGQGLMNTGELFF
>TRBV29-1|NA|TRBJ1-2|NA
TGCAGCGTTGAAGAACGGGGTGGGGGCTACACCTTC
CSVEERGGGYTF
>TRBV28|NA|TRBJ1-4|TRBD1
TGTGCCAGCAGTTTACGCCCACGACAGGGGGTTAATGAAAAACTGTTTTTT
CASSLRPRQGVNEKLFF
>TRBV30|NA|TRBJ1-1|NA
TGTGCCTGGAGCACAAGGGGTGGGAACACTGAAGCTTTCTTT
CAWSTRGGNTEAFF
>TRBV18|NA|TRBJ1-5|NA
TGTGCCAGCTCACCATCGGCGATCCGGGAATGGCCCCAGCATTTT
CASSPSAIREWPQHF
>TRBV2|NA|TRBJ1-3|NA
TGTGCCAGCATGGCCGGAGGACAGTCCTCTGGAAACACCATATATTTT
CASMAGGQSSGNTIYF
>TRBV2|few|TRBJ2-4|TRBD2
TGTGCCAGCAGAGGAGAGTCCCTAGCGGGACAGTACTTC
CASRGESLAGQYF